This T cell receptor beta chain was observed in a study of radiation and T cells in renal cell carcinoma. Some clones are missing from TCRdb's copy, which holds only in-frame ones; the method was immunoSEQ multiplex PCR. The data hold some 140,000 clones, with approximately 90% observed a single time. Time point of the sample: baseline pretreatment blood. Noted treatment: 15 Gy SBRT to primary tumor, nephrectomy 4 weeks later. The sequencing here drew on blood, taken from a patient whose treatment included radiotherapy and nephrectomy. The origin of this receptor is a woman aged 50 to 65 with renal cell carcinoma.

CDR3 in amino acids: CASNTGQGNMNTEAFF. CDR3 coding DNA: TGTGCCAGCAACACTGGACAGGGAAACATGAACACTGAAGCTTTCTTT. The chain has TRBV25-1 and TRBJ1-1; 8 bases align to TRBD1. The CDR3 is 16 amino acids. J gave up 0 bases and V 7 bases, and 10 bases lay outside the gene matches. Germline CDR1 MGHDK, CDR2 SYGVNS.